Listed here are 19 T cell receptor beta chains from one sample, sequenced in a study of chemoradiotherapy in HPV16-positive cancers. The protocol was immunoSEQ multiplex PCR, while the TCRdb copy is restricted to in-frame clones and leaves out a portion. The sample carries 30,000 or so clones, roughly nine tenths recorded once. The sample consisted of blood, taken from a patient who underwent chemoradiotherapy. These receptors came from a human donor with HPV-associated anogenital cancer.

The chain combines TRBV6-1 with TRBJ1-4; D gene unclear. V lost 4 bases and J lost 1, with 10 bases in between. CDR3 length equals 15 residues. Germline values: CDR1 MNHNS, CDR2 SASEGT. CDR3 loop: CASSGGILTNEKLFF. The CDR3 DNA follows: TGTGCCAGCAGTGGAGGGATTTTAACTAATGAAAAACTGTTTTTT.

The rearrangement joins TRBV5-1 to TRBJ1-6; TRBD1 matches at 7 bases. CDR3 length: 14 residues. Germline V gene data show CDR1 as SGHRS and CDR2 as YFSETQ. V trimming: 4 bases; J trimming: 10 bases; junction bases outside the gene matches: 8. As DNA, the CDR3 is TGCGCCAGCAGCCCTGACAGGGAAGGATCACCCCTCCACTTT. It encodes CASSPDREGSPLHF.

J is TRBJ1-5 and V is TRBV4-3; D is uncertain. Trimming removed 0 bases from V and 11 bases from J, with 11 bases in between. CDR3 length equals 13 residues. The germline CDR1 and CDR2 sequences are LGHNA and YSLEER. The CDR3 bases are TGCGCCAGCAGCCAAGAAACGGGCACGGCCCAGCATTTT. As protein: CASSQETGTAQHF.

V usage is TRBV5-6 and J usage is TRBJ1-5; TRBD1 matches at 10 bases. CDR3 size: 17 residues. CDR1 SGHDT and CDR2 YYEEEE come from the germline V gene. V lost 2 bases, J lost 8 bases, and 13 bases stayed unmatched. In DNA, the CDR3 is TGTGCCAGCAGCTTCCGGGACAGGGGTCCTGCCTTGGAGCCCCAGCATTTT. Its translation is CASSFRDRGPALEPQHF.

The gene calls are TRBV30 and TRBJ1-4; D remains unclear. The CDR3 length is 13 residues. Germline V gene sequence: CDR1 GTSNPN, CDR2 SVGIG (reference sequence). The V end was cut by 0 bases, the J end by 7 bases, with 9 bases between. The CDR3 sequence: CAWSVLSGEKLFF. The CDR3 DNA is TGTGCCTGGAGTGTACTTTCTGGTGAAAAACTGTTTTTT.

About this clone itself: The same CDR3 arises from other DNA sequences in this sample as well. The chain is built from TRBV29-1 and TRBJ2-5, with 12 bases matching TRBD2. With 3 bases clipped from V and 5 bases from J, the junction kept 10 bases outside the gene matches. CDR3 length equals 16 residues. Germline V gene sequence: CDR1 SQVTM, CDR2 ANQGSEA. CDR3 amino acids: CSVDAGLAGIWETQYF. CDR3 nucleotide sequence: TGCAGCGTTGATGCTGGACTAGCGGGGATCTGGGAGACCCAGTACTTC.

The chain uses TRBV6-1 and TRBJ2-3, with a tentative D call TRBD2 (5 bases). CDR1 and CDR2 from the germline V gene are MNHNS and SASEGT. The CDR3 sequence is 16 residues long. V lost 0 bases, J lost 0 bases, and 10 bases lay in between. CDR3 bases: TGTGCCAGCAGTGAAGCAGACCGGGGAAGCACAGATACGCAGTATTTT. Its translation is CASSEADRGSTDTQYF.

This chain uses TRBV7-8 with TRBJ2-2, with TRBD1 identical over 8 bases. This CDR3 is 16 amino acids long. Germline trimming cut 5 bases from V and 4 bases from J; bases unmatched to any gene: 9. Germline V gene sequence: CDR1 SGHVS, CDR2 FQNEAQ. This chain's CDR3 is CASSQTGGLGTGELFF. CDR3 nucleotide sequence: TGTGCCAGCAGCCAAACAGGGGGATTGGGCACCGGGGAGCTGTTTTTT.

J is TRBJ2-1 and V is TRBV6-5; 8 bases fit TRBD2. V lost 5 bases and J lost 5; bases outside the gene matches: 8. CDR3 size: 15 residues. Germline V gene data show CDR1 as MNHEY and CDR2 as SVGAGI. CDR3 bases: TGTGCCAGCAGTGGGCCGGGACTAGGGGACAATGAGCAGTTCTTC. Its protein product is CASSGPGLGDNEQFF.

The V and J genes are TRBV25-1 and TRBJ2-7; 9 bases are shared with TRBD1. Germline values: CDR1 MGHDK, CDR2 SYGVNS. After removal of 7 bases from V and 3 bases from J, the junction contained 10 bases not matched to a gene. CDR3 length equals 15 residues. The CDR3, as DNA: TGTGCCAGCACTGGGACAGGGCGATCCGACTACGAGCAGTACTTC. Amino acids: CASTGTGRSDYEQYF.

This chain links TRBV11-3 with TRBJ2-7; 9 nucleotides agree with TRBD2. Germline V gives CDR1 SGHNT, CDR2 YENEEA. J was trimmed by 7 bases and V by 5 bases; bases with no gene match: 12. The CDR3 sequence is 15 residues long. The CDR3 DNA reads TGTGCCAGCAGCCTTCGAGTAGCGGGAGCTCGGGAGCAGTACTTC. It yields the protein CASSLRVAGAREQYF. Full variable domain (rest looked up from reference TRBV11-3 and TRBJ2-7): EAGVVQSPRYKIIEKKQPVAFWCNPISGHNTLYWYLQNLGQGPELLIRYENEEAVDDSQLPKDRFSAERLKGVDSTLKIQPAELGDSAVYLCASSLRVAGAREQYFGPGTRLTVT.

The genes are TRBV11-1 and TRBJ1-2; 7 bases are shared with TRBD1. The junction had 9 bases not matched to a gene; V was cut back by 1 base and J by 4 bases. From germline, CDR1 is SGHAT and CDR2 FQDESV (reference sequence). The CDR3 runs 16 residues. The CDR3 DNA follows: TGTGCCAGCAGCTTAGGCACAGGGGTGCCGTCCTATGGCTACACCTTC. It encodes CASSLGTGVPSYGYTF.

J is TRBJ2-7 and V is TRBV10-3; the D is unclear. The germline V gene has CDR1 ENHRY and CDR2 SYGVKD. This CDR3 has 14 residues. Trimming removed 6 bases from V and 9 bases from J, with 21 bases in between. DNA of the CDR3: TGTGCCATCAGGCCTCCCGGGCCGTTTGTTGCGCAGTACTTC. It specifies CAIRPPGPFVAQYF.

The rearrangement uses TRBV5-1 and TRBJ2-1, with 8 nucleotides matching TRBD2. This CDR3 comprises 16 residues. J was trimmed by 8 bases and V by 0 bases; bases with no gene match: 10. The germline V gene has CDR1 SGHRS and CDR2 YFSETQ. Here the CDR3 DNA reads TGCGCCAGCAGCTTGGCCTTAGCGGGGAAGATTGATGAGCAGTTCTTC. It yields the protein CASSLALAGKIDEQFF.

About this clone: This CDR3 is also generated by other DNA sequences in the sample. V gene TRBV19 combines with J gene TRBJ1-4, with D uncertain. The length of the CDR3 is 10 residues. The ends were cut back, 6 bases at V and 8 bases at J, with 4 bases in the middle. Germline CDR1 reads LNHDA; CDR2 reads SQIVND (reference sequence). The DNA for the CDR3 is TGTGCCAGTAGGTCAGAAAAACTGTTTTTT. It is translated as CASRSEKLFF.

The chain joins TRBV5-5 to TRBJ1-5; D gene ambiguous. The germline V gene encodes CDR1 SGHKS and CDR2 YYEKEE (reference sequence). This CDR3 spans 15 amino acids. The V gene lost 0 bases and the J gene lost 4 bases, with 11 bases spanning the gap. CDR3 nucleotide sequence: TGTGCCAGCAGCTTGGGAGGAGTCGGGAATCAGCCCCAGCATTTT. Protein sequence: CASSLGGVGNQPQHF.

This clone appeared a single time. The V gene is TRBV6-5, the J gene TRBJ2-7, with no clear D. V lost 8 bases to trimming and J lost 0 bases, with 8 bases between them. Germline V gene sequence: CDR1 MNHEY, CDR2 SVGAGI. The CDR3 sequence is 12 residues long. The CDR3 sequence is CASRSISYEQYF. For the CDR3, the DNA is TGTGCCAGCCGCTCGATCTCCTACGAGCAGTACTTC.

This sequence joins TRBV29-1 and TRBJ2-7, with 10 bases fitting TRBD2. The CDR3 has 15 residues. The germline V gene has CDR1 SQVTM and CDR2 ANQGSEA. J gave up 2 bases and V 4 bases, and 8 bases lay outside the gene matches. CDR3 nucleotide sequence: TGCAGCGTTGTCCTCCAAGCGGGAGGGCCCTACGAGCAGTACTTC. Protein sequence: CSVVLQAGGPYEQYF.

CDR3 region: CATSTRKGLAGVHEQFF. In DNA, the CDR3 is TGTGCCACCAGCACGAGAAAGGGACTAGCGGGAGTGCATGAGCAGTTCTTC. The genes are TRBV15 and TRBJ2-1, with TRBD2 matching 14 bases. The germline V gene encodes CDR1 LNHNV and CDR2 YYDKDF (reference sequence). The trim removed 4 bases at V and 8 bases at J, leaving 10 bases unmatched. The CDR3 is made up of 17 amino acids.